These 23 T cell receptor beta chains were sequenced from one sample in a study of spatial heterogeneity in lung cancer. Study findings and constraints: The number of expanded tumor alpha and beta chains correlated with mutation number.

Antigens of these TCRs are unknown. Time point indicated: sample taken at primary tumor resection. TCRdb processed the 5' RACE reads anew with MiXCR; each CDR3 protein has one entry. The sample includes about 20,000 distinct CDR3 sequences, 5% to 6% of them seen just once. Sequencing used lung tumor tissue, obtained at surgery. All receptors derive from a female donor with early-stage non-small cell lung cancer.

Concerning this clonotype: Because this beta chain is a stray read in a library intended to capture alpha chains, its abundance should not be given much weight. The chain joins TRBV28 to TRBJ2-5, with D possibly TRBD2 on 5 matching bases. There are 17 residues in the CDR3. Germline assignment: CDR1 MDHEN and CDR2 SYDVKM. Trimming stripped 2 bases from V and 4 bases from J, with 20 bases between. The CDR3 region is CASSLAGYAGKVETQYF. The CDR3 DNA reads TGTGCCAGCAGTTTAGCGGGTTACGCGGGTAAAGTAGAGACCCAGTACTTC.

This clonotype was counted ten times or more. This beta chain slipped into a library made for alpha chains as a stray read, so its size is not meaningful. The rearrangement uses TRBV12-3 or TRBV12-4 and TRBJ2-2, with 7 bases that match TRBD2. The CDR3 spans 14 residues. V shed 6 bases, J shed 0 bases, and the junction held 1 base outside the gene matches. The CDR3 sequence is CASRSGTNTGELFF. The CDR3 DNA follows: TGTGCCAGCAGAAGCGGGACGAACACCGGGGAGCTGTTTTTT.

This clonotype was picked up many times. The library was built for alpha chains, so this beta chain is an off-target read and its size means little. This chain uses TRBV2 with TRBJ1-1, with TRBD1 matching over 11 bases. This CDR3 region has 14 residues. CDR1 and CDR2 from the germline V gene are SNHLY and FYNNEI. V lost 6 bases to trimming and J lost 4 bases; unmatched junction nucleotides: 4. CDR3 coding DNA: TGTGCCAGCAGAGCCGGGACAGGGGGCACTGAAGCTTTCTTT. Its protein product is CASRAGTGGTEAFF.

Concerning this clonotype: The library was designed around alpha chains, so this beta chain is a stray read whose abundance carries little weight. The V gene is TRBV11-2, the J gene TRBJ2-1, with 9 bases aligning to TRBD2. Unmatched junction bases numbered 9, after V lost 7 bases and J lost 5 bases. The V gene's germline CDR1 is SGHAT and CDR2 FQNNGV. This CDR3 region has 15 residues. DNA for the CDR3: TGTGCCAGCACTTTCGGACTAGCGAGAGACAATGAGCAGTTCTTC. It is translated as CASTFGLARDNEQFF.

Remarks on this clonotype: A read error may be the cause here, since a much bigger clone is one base away. The size of this beta chain means little, since it is a stray read in a library made for alpha chains. The rearrangement joins TRBV5-4 to TRBJ2-3, with D possibly matching TRBD2 (5 bases). In germline, CDR1 is SGHNT, CDR2 YYREEE (reference sequence). This CDR3 has 13 amino acids. CDR3 region: CVSHGEPTDTQYF. As DNA, the CDR3 is TGTGTCAGCCACGGGGAGCCCACAGATACGCAGTATTTT.

Ten or more counts support this clonotype. This beta chain was picked up by a library intended for alpha chains and is off target, so its count carries little meaning. The V and J genes are TRBV5-1 and TRBJ2-1; D possibly corresponds to TRBD2 (6 bases). The CDR3 consists of 15 residues. Trimming took 0 bases from V and 3 from J, leaving 10 bases between them. From germline, CDR1 is SGHRS and CDR2 YFSETQ. CDR3 DNA: TGCGCCAGCAGCTTGGGGGGCGGGATCTACAATGAGCAGTTCTTC. Protein sequence: CASSLGGGIYNEQFF.

This clonotype showed up many times. The library was designed around alpha chains, so this beta chain is a stray read whose abundance carries little weight. This chain connects TRBV7-9 to TRBJ2-1; D gene ambiguous. Germline V gene lookup returns CDR1 SEHNR and CDR2 FQNEAQ (reference sequence). The length of the CDR3 is 15 residues. V was trimmed by 5 bases and J by 2 bases, leaving 13 bases between them. Written as DNA, the CDR3 is TGTGCCAGCAGCAAAAGGCGGAATACCTACAATGAGCAGTTCTTC. Translating it yields CASSKRRNTYNEQFF.

This clonotype has a single count. In a library made to pick up alpha chains, this beta chain is a stray read with a size that means little. V usage is TRBV6-5 and J usage is TRBJ2-7, with D tentatively TRBD2 (5 bases). The germline CDR1 and CDR2 sequences are MNHEY and SVGAGI. This CDR3 spans 12 amino acids. Trimming left V 2 bases short and J 4 bases short, with 6 bases between. This CDR3 is CASSYAGYEQYF. CDR3 in DNA: TGTGCCAGCAGTTACGCGGGTTACGAGCAGTACTTC.

This clonotype was seen more than once but under ten times. Since it is a stray read in a library aimed at alpha chains, this beta chain has a size that is not meaningful. The chain couples TRBV29-1 to TRBJ2-7, with 10 bases lining up with TRBD2. From germline, CDR1 is SQVTM and CDR2 ANQGSEA. The CDR3 consists of 12 residues. With 6 bases clipped from V and 4 bases from J, the junction kept 3 bases outside the gene matches. In DNA, the CDR3 is TGCAGCGTGAAGCGGGAGGGATACGAGCAGTACTTC. The encoded protein is CSVKREGYEQYF.

This clonotype occurred many times. This beta chain appears as a stray read in a library generated for alpha chains; its size is not informative. V usage is TRBV6-2 or TRBV6-3 and J usage is TRBJ2-3; 7 positions match TRBD2. CDR3 length: 14 amino acids. The J segment lost 2 bases and the V segment lost 5 bases, leaving 4 bases of the junction unmatched. CDR1 and CDR2 from the germline V gene are MNHEY and SVGEGT. The CDR3 nucleotides are TGTGCCAGCAGTCCTGGGACTACCACAGATACGCAGTATTTT. Its protein is CASSPGTTTDTQYF.

This clonotype appeared many times. This beta chain came through as a stray read in a library set up for alpha chains, and its size says little. V and J are TRBV6-5 and TRBJ2-1; D gene uncertain. Per germline, CDR1 MNHEY and CDR2 SVGAGI. The CDR3 consists of 15 residues. V lost 0 bases, J lost 5 bases, and 11 bases lay in between. The CDR3 nucleotides are TGTGCCAGCAGTTACTCACAGTGGTCCAACAATGAGCAGTTCTTC. Its protein product is CASSYSQWSNNEQFF.

This clonotype was seen ten or more times. This beta chain is an off-target read within a library intended for alpha chains, so its frequency means little. The V call is TRBV15, the J call TRBJ2-7; D uncertain. V lost 0 bases and J lost 6, with 9 bases in between. Germline CDR1 reads LNHNV; CDR2 reads YYDKDF (reference sequence). This CDR3 is 13 amino acids long. CDR3 sequence (DNA): TGTGCCACCAGCAGAGATAGTCAAACCGAGCAGTACTTC. Protein product: CATSRDSQTEQYF.

A note on this clonotype: Because the library targeted alpha chains, this beta chain is an off-target read whose size means little. DNA for the CDR3: TGTGCCAGCAGTTACTCGATGGCAGGGGCTGGAAACACCATATATTTT. Translation: CASSYSMAGAGNTIYF. This chain uses TRBV6-5 with TRBJ1-3; tentative D call: TRBD1 (6 bases). Per germline, CDR1 MNHEY and CDR2 SVGAGI. The CDR3 is 16 residues long. V was shortened by 0 bases and J by 2 bases, with 11 bases between the two germline ends.

This clonotype was observed a few times. For a library built for alpha chains, this beta chain is a stray read; little rests on its size. The chain recombines TRBV7-8 with TRBJ2-6; D is ambiguous. CDR3 length: 19 amino acids. V lost 3 bases and J lost 2, with 20 bases in between. Germline CDR1 and CDR2: SGHVS and FQNEAQ. The CDR3 sequence is CASSFSRSLGRTGANVLTF. CDR3 coding DNA: TGTGCCAGCAGCTTTTCCAGGTCCCTCGGTCGTACTGGGGCCAACGTCCTGACTTTC.

This clonotype came up many times. The library was designed around alpha chains, so this beta chain is a stray read whose abundance carries little weight. This sequence joins TRBV19 and TRBJ2-1; TRBD2 is a possible D gene (6 bases). Germline lookup yields CDR1 LNHDA and CDR2 SQIVND (reference sequence). The CDR3 is 15 amino acids. V gave up 6 bases and J gave up 12 bases, with 24 bases separating them. CDR3 bases: TGTGCCAGTAGCCCCTTGGGCGGGACGACCCTATCGCAGTTCTTC. Its translation is CASSPLGGTTLSQFF.

The sample holds many counts of this clonotype. Little can be read into the size of this beta chain, an off-target read in a library designed for alpha chains. The chain joins TRBV7-2 to TRBJ2-5; D is perhaps TRBD2 (5 bases). Per the germline V gene, CDR1 is SGHTA and CDR2 is FQGNSA. The V end was cut by 1 base, the J end by 5 bases, with 11 bases between. This CDR3 is 14 amino acids long. CDR3 DNA sequence: TGTGCCAGCAGCTTAGAGGTGCGGAGGGAGACCCAGTACTTC. This encodes CASSLEVRRETQYF.

This clonotype was counted many times. This beta chain came through as a stray read in a library set up for alpha chains, and its size says little. The V and J genes are TRBV7-2 and TRBJ1-5; weak D call: TRBD1 (5 bases). The CDR3 runs to 16 residues. V was clipped by 5 bases and J by 0 bases, with 14 bases between them. CDR1 and CDR2 (germline): SGHTA, FQGNSA. The DNA for the CDR3 is TGTGCCAGCAGCCCCAGAGGGACCCATAGCAATCAGCCCCAGCATTTT. It encodes CASSPRGTHSNQPQHF.

The sample holds many counts of this clonotype. This beta chain lies outside the target of a library built for alpha chains; its clone size means little. V gene TRBV11-2 combines with J gene TRBJ2-3; D may be TRBD2 (6 bases). The CDR3 covers 16 residues. Trimming took 5 bases from V and 3 from J, leaving 18 bases between them. Germline loops: CDR1 SGHAT, CDR2 FQNNGV. The CDR3 region is CASSQRPAGNTDTQYF. CDR3 bases: TGTGCCAGCAGCCAAAGGCCGGCGGGAAATACAGATACGCAGTATTTT. The full variable domain, its missing parts supplied by reference TRBV11-2 and TRBJ2-3, is EAGVAQSPRYKIIEKRQSVAFWCNPISGHATLYWYQQILGQGPKLLIQFQNNGVVDDSQLPKDRFSAERLKGVDSTLKIQPAKLEDSAVYLCASSQRPAGNTDTQYFGPGTRLTVL.

This clonotype was detected many times. Within a library made for alpha chains, this beta chain is off target, and its count is uninformative. The gene calls are TRBV10-2 and TRBJ2-2, with D possibly TRBD1 on 6 matching bases. V lost 8 bases and J 6 bases, leaving 19 bases between the germline ends. Germline CDR1 reads WSHSY; CDR2 reads SAAADI. The CDR3 contains 15 residues. The CDR3 reads CASAITGSWSGELFF. The CDR3 coding sequence is TGCGCCAGCGCAATAACAGGGAGTTGGTCCGGGGAGCTGTTTTTT.

This clonotype was recorded at least ten times. For a library built for alpha chains, this beta chain is a stray read; little rests on its size. The V gene is TRBV5-1, the J gene TRBJ2-5, with TRBD1 as a possible D gene (6 bases). Trimming pared 0 bases from V and 3 bases from J, leaving 9 bases between. The CDR3 totals 14 residues. The germline gives CDR1 SGHRS, CDR2 YFSETQ. CDR3 nucleotides: TGCGCCAGCAGCTTGGTAGGACAGAAAGAGACCCAGTACTTC. Protein: CASSLVGQKETQYF.

About this clonotype: This beta chain lies outside the target of a library built for alpha chains; its clone size means little. The chain has TRBV20-1 and TRBJ2-1; TRBD2 aligns across 9 bases. J gave up 6 bases and V 3 bases, and 9 bases lay outside the gene matches. Looked up from germline, CDR1 is DFQATT and CDR2 is SNEGSKA (reference sequence). The CDR3 runs to 15 residues. CDR3 amino acids: CSASGREGLGNEQFF. CDR3 sequence (DNA): TGCAGTGCTAGCGGGCGGGAGGGCCTGGGCAATGAGCAGTTCTTC.

Points on this clonotype: Being off target in a library aimed at alpha chains, this beta chain has a size of little meaning. V usage is TRBV28 and J usage is TRBJ2-3; 9 nucleotides line up with TRBD2. J lost 4 bases, V lost 3 bases, and 11 bases had no gene match. Per germline, CDR1 MDHEN and CDR2 SYDVKM. CDR3 length: 17 amino acids. In DNA, the CDR3 is TGTGCCAGCAGTTTCCGAGTTAGCGGGAGCTCCCCAGATACGCAGTATTTT. Its protein is CASSFRVSGSSPDTQYF.

At least ten counts were recorded for this clonotype. A library prepared for alpha chains yielded this beta chain as an off-target read; its size is of little meaning. The chain is built from TRBV28 and TRBJ2-1; D is undetermined. V shed 4 bases and J shed 3 bases, with 7 bases lying between them. Germline CDR1 is MDHEN and CDR2 is SYDVKM. This CDR3 is built from 13 residues. CDR3 protein: CASSWVGYNEQFF. For the CDR3, the DNA is TGTGCCAGCAGTTGGGTAGGCTACAATGAGCAGTTCTTC.